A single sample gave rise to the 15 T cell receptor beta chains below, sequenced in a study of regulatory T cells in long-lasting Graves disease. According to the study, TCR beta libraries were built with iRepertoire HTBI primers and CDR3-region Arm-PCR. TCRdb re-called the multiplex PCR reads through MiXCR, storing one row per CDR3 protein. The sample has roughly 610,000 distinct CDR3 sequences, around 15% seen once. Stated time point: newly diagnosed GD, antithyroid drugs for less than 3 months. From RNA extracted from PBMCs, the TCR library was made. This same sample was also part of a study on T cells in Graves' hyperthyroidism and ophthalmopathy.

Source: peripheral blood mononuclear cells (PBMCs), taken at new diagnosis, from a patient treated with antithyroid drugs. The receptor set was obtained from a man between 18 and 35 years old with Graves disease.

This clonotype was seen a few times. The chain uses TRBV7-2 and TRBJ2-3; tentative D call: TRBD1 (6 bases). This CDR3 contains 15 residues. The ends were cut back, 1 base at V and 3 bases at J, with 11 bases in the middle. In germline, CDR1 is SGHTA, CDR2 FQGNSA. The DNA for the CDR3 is TGTGCCAGCAGCTTAGTCGGCAGGGGTACAGATACGCAGTATTTT. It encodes CASSLVGRGTDTQYF.

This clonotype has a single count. The CDR3 DNA reads as TGCGCCAGCAGCCAATCGGAGGGGGGGTACAATGAGCAGTTCTTC. As protein: CASSQSEGGYNEQFF. The V and J genes are TRBV4-1 and TRBJ2-1, with D possibly matching TRBD2 (7 bases). V lost 2 bases to trimming and J lost 4 bases, with 12 bases between them. The germline gives CDR1 MGHRA, CDR2 YSYEKL. The length of the CDR3 is 15 residues.

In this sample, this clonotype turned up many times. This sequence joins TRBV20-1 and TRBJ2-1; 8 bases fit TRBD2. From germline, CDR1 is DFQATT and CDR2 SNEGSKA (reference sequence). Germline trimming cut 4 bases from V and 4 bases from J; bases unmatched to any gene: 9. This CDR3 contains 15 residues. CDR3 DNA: TGCAGTGCTAAGCGGTCGGGCGGGAGGTACAATGAGCAGTTCTTC. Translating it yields CSAKRSGGRYNEQFF.

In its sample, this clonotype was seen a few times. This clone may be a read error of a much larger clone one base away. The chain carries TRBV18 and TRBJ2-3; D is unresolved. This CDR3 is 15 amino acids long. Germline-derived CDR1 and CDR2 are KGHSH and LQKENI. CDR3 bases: TGTGCCAGCCCACCAACGGTCGGTGGGTCAGATACGCAGTATTTT. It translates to CASPPTVGGSDTQYF.

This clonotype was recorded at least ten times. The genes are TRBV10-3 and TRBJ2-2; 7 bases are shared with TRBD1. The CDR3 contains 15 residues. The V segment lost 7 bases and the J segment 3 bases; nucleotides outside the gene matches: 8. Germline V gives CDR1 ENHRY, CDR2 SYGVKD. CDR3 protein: CAITTGQSDTGELFF. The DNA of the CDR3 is TGTGCCATCACCACGGGACAGAGTGACACCGGGGAGCTGTTTTTT.

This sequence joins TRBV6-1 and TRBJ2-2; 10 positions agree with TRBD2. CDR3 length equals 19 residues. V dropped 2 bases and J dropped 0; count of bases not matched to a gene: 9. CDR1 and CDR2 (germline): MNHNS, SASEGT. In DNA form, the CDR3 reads TGTGCCAGCAGTGAAATCATCGGACTAGCGGCTACGAACACCGGGGAGCTGTTTTTT. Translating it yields CASSEIIGLAATNTGELFF.

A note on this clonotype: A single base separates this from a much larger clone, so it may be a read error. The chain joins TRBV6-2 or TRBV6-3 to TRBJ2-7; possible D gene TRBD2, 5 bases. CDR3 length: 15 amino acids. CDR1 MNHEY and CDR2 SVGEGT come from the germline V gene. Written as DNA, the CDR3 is TGTGCCTGCAGTTACCCCGGGAAAGGGATCTACGAGCAGTACTTC. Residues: CACSYPGKGIYEQYF.

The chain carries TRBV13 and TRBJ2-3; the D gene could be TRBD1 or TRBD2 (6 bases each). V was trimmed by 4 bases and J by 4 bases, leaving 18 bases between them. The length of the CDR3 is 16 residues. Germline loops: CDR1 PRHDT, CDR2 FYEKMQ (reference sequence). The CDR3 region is CASSSNLPEGADTQYF. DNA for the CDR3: TGTGCCAGCAGCTCGAACCTTCCGGAGGGGGCAGATACGCAGTATTTT.

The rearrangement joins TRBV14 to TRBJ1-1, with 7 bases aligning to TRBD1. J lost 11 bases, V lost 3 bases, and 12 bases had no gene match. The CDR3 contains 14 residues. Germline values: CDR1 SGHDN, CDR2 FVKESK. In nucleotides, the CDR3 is TGTGCCAGCAGCCAGTGGGGACAGAGACTGAAGGCTTTCTTT. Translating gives CASSQWGQRLKAFF.

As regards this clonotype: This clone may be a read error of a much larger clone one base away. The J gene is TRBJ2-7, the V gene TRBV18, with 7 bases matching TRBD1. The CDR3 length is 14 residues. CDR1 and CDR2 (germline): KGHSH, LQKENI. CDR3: CASGSFGTDYEQHF. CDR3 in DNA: TGTGCCAGCGGGTCTTTTGGGACAGACTACGAGCAGCACTTC.

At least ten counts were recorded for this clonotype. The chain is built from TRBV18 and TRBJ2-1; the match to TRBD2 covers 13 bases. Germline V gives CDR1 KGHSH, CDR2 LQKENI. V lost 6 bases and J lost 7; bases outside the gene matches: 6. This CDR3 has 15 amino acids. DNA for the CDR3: TGTGCCAGCTCTTCGACTAGCGGGGGGCGAAATGAGCAGTTCTTC. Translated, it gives CASSSTSGGRNEQFF.

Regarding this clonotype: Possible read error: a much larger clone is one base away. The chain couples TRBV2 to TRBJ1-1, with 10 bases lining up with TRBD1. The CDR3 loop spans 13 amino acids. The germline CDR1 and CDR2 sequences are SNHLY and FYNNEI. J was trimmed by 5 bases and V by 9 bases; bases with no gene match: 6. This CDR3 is CARPGTGETEAFF. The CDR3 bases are TGTGCCAGACCCGGGACAGGGGAAACTGAAGCTTTCTTT.

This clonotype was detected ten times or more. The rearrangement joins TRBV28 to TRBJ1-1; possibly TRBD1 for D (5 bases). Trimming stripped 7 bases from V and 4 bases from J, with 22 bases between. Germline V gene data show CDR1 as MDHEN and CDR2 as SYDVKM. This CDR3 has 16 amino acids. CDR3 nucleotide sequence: TGTGCCAGCACTCTATGGGCGGGGGTTGAGCTCACTGAAGCTTTCTTT. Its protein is CASTLWAGVELTEAFF.

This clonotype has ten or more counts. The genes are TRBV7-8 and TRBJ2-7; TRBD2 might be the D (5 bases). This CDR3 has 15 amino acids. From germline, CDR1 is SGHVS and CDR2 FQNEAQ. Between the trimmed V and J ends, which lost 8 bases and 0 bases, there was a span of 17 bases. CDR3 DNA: TGTGCCAGCGGTGCGGGCGCTGGGAGCTCCTACGAGCAGTACTTC. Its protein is CASGAGAGSSYEQYF. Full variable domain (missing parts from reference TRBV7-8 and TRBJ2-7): GAGVSQSPRYKVAKRGQDVALRCDPISGHVSLFWYQQALGQGPEFLTYFQNEAQLDKSGLPSDRFFAERPEGSVSTLKIQRTQQEDSAVYLCASGAGAGSSYEQYFGPGTRLTVT.

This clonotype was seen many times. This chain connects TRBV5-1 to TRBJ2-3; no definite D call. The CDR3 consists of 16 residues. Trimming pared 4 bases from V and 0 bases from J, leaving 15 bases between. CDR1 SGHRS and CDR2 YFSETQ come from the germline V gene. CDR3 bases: TGCGCCAGCAGCCGAGGAATCCAAGTCAGCACAGATACGCAGTATTTT. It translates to CASSRGIQVSTDTQYF. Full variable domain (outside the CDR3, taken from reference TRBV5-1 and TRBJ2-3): KAGVTQTPRYLIKTRGQQVTLSCSPISGHRSVSWYQQTPGQGLQFLFEYFSETQRNKGNFPGRFSGRQFSNSRSEMNVSTLELGDSALYLCASSRGIQVSTDTQYFGPGTRLTVL.